A single sample gave rise to the 31 T cell receptor beta chains below, sequenced in a study of blood T cell repertoires in COVID-19. Clones were sequenced by immunoSEQ multiplex PCR, and TCRdb holds only the in-frame ones, with some missing. Counted here are over 300,000 clones, about 89% occurring once; the ten biggest clones make up 0.95% to 1.5%. The specimen sequenced was peripheral blood. Receptor source: a man aged 35 to 55 with acute or convalescent COVID-19.

V usage is TRBV16 and J usage is TRBJ1-5; 8 nucleotides match TRBD1. Germline V gives CDR1 KGHSY, CDR2 FQNENV. V gave up 2 bases and J gave up 8 bases; unmatched junction bases: 2. The CDR3 spans 13 residues. The CDR3 reads CASSQGQGEPQHF. The CDR3 DNA reads TGTGCCAGCAGCCAAGGACAGGGCGAGCCCCAGCATTTT.

This clone was counted only a few times. The chain's CDR3 is CASSYTGQEYGYTF. The CDR3 nucleotides are TGTGCCAGCAGTTACACGGGACAGGAGTATGGCTACACCTTC. This chain joins TRBV28 and TRBJ1-2, with TRBD1 matching 8 bases. This CDR3 is built from 14 residues. V trimming: 4 bases; J trimming: 5 bases; junction bases outside the gene matches: 6. Germline loops: CDR1 MDHEN, CDR2 SYDVKM.

The CDR3 nucleotides are TGTGCCACCAGCAGTTGGGGACAGGAAGGTCAAGGCTACACCTTC. Translation: CATSSWGQEGQGYTF. The rearrangement uses TRBV15 and TRBJ1-2, with 8 bases matching TRBD1. This CDR3 comprises 15 residues. V was pared by 3 bases and J by 8 bases, with 11 bases of the junction left unmatched. Germline CDR1 LNHNV, CDR2 YYDKDF (reference sequence). Variable domain in full (rest from reference TRBV15 and TRBJ1-2): DAMVIQNPRYQVTQFGKPVTLSCSQTLNHNVMYWYQQKSSQAPKLLFHYYDKDFNNEADTPDNFQSRRPNTSFCFLDIRSPGLGDTAMYLCATSSWGQEGQGYTFGSGTRLTVV.

The gene calls are TRBV5-1 and TRBJ1-2, with D unresolved. Germline-derived CDR1 and CDR2 are SGHRS and YFSETQ. Trimming shortened V by 4 bases and J by 4 bases, and 17 bases separated the two germline ends. This CDR3 spans 15 amino acids. The CDR3 loop reads CASSRGPREAYGYTF. The CDR3, as DNA: TGCGCCAGCAGCAGAGGGCCAAGGGAGGCCTATGGCTACACCTTC.

The rearrangement joins TRBV30 to TRBJ1-3, with 7 bases lining up with TRBD1. Trimming removed 1 base from V and 0 bases from J; junction bases left unmatched: 3. Germline values: CDR1 GTSNPN, CDR2 SVGIG (reference sequence). The length of the CDR3 is 15 residues. In DNA, the CDR3 is TGTGCCTGGAGTGGGGGACAGTCCTCTGGAAACACCATATATTTT. Its translation is CAWSGGQSSGNTIYF.

The genes are TRBV10-3 and TRBJ2-3, with TRBD2 identical over 7 bases. The V gene's germline CDR1 is ENHRY and CDR2 SYGVKD. The ends lost 6 bases at V and 2 bases at J; junction bases unmatched: 8. The length of the CDR3 is 15 residues. The CDR3 bases are TGTGCCATCAGGTTAGGAGGGACTAACACAGATACGCAGTATTTT. Protein: CAIRLGGTNTDTQYF.

V and J are TRBV7-3 and TRBJ2-3; TRBD1 agrees at 9 bases. V was pared by 4 bases and J by 1 base, with 6 bases of the junction left unmatched. Per germline, CDR1 SGHTA and CDR2 FQGTGA. The CDR3 extends over 16 amino acids. DNA for the CDR3: TGTGCCAGCAGCTGGGGGACAGGGACGGGCACAGATACGCAGTATTTT. Its translation is CASSWGTGTGTDTQYF.

The rearrangement links TRBV30 to TRBJ1-1; 8 nucleotides match TRBD1. With 7 bases clipped from V and 11 bases from J, the junction kept 9 bases outside the gene matches. Germline assignment: CDR1 GTSNPN and CDR2 SVGIG (reference sequence). The CDR3 loop spans 11 amino acids. The CDR3 here is CASNIQGEAFF. The CDR3, as DNA: TGTGCCTCTAACATACAGGGGGAGGCTTTCTTT. The full variable domain, in which reference TRBV30 and TRBJ1-1 provide the parts outside the CDR3, is SQTIHQWPATLVQPVGSPLSLECTVEGTSNPNLYWYRQAAGRGLQLLFYSVGIGQISSEVPQNLSASRPQDRQFILSSKKLLLSDSGFYLCASNIQGEAFFGQGTRLTVV.

The chain uses TRBV30 and TRBJ2-6; D not resolved. The V end was cut by 4 bases, the J end by 2 bases, with 6 bases between. Germline CDR1 and CDR2: GTSNPN and SVGIG (reference sequence). The CDR3 is made up of 13 amino acids. This CDR3 reads CAWTGAGANVLTF. DNA of the CDR3: TGTGCCTGGACCGGAGCTGGGGCCAACGTCCTGACTTTC.

In this sample, this clone turned up once. The V call is TRBV2, the J call TRBJ1-1; 8 nucleotides match TRBD1. With 6 bases clipped from V and 0 bases from J, the junction kept 6 bases outside the gene matches. CDR1 SNHLY and CDR2 FYNNEI come from the germline V gene. The CDR3 has 15 residues. The CDR3 DNA sequence: TGTGCCAGCAGCGGAGGACAGGGTATGAACACTGAAGCTTTCTTT. Translation gives CASSGGQGMNTEAFF.

The chain joins TRBV7-9 to TRBJ2-3, with TRBD1 identical over 8 bases. The CDR3 sequence is 13 residues long. Germline-derived CDR1 and CDR2 are SEHNR and FQNEAQ (reference sequence). V was clipped by 6 bases and J by 5 bases; unmatched bases: 4. The CDR3 nucleotides read TGTGCCAGCAGGGAACAGGGGGAAGATACGCAGTATTTT. Its translation: CASREQGEDTQYF.

The chain uses TRBV6-5 and TRBJ2-7; a weak D match, TRBD2 (5 bases). Trimming removed 1 base at V and 0 bases at J, with 7 bases between. The CDR3 extends over 14 amino acids. The germline gives CDR1 MNHEY, CDR2 SVGAGI. The CDR3, as DNA: TGTGCCAGCAGTTACTTCAGCGGCTCCTACGAGCAGTACTTC. Its protein is CASSYFSGSYEQYF.

The CDR3 loop reads CASTTSGGRIYGYTF. For the CDR3, the DNA is TGTGCCAGCACCACATCGGGGGGCCGTATCTATGGCTACACCTTC. The chain joins TRBV28 to TRBJ1-2; D is possibly TRBD1 (6 bases). From germline, CDR1 is MDHEN and CDR2 SYDVKM. V gave up 7 bases and J gave up 4 bases, with 19 bases separating them. The CDR3 is 15 residues long.

Notes on this clone: Other DNA sequences from this sample encode an identical CDR3 as well. The chain uses TRBV25-1 and TRBJ1-1; D is perhaps TRBD1 (5 bases). This CDR3 has 14 residues. The V gene's germline CDR1 is MGHDK and CDR2 SYGVNS. The V end lost 1 base, the J end lost 1 base, and 7 bases lay between the germline ends. The chain's CDR3 is CASSEWGGNTEAFF. CDR3 nucleotide sequence: TGTGCCAGCAGTGAATGGGGGGGGAACACTGAAGCTTTCTTT.

This clone was seen a single time. This chain uses TRBV7-6 with TRBJ1-5; 7 bases fit TRBD1. Germline trimming cut 6 bases from V and 0 bases from J; bases unmatched to any gene: 11. Germline values: CDR1 SGHVS, CDR2 FNYEAQ. The CDR3 has 17 amino acids. CDR3 in amino acids: CASSPGQVKYSNQPQHF. The CDR3 DNA reads as TGTGCCAGCAGTCCTGGACAGGTTAAATATAGCAATCAGCCCCAGCATTTT.

This clone came up once. The genes are TRBV4-1 and TRBJ2-1; D gene ambiguous. Trimming stripped 0 bases from V and 4 bases from J, with 7 bases between. Germline V gene lookup returns CDR1 MGHRA and CDR2 YSYEKL. The CDR3 loop spans 14 amino acids. The CDR3 loop is CASSQEAIYNEQFF. CDR3 sequence (DNA): TGCGCCAGCAGCCAAGAGGCCATATACAATGAGCAGTTCTTC.

This clone has only a few counts. The V call is TRBV15, the J call TRBJ2-1; 7 bases match TRBD2. The germline V gene has CDR1 LNHNV and CDR2 YYDKDF (reference sequence). The CDR3 spans 15 residues. V shed 0 bases and J 8 bases; nucleotides not matched to a gene: 7. The CDR3 region is CATSRDLTSLDEQFF. DNA of the CDR3: TGTGCCACCAGCAGAGATCTGACTAGCCTTGATGAGCAGTTCTTC.

Worth noting for this clone: This could be a read error, since a much larger clone is one nucleotide away. The chain couples TRBV28 to TRBJ1-2; no clear D. This CDR3 region has 11 residues. Germline CDR1 reads MDHEN; CDR2 reads SYDVKM. V lost 6 bases and J lost 6, with 8 bases in between. The CDR3 sequence: CASSLQDGYTF. CDR3 sequence (DNA): TGTGCCAGCAGCCTCCAGGATGGCTACACCTTC.

This sequence joins TRBV6-2 or TRBV6-3 and TRBJ1-5; no clear D. Trimming cost V 1 base and J 1 base, with 11 bases left between them. The germline V gene encodes CDR1 MNHEY and CDR2 SVGEGT. The CDR3 has 16 amino acids. CDR3 residues: CASSYWEGFSNQPQHF. The CDR3 DNA reads TGTGCCAGCAGTTACTGGGAGGGATTCAGCAATCAGCCCCAGCATTTT.

The rearrangement joins TRBV4-3 to TRBJ2-7; tentative D call: TRBD1 (7 bases). With 0 bases removed from V and 4 bases from J, the gap between germline ends came to 16 bases. The germline gives CDR1 LGHNA, CDR2 YSLEER. This CDR3 has 16 amino acids. CDR3 bases: TGCGCCAGCAGCCAAGATCGCTCGCAGGGGGGATACGAGCAGTACTTC. Residues: CASSQDRSQGGYEQYF.

The chain recombines TRBV2 with TRBJ1-2; a weak D match, TRBD1 (5 bases). V was cut by 8 bases and J by 4 bases, with 11 bases left in between. Germline V gene lookup returns CDR1 SNHLY and CDR2 FYNNEI. The CDR3 spans 12 residues. CDR3 DNA sequence: TGTGCCAGCTGGAGACAGACCTATGGCTACACCTTC. Translating it yields CASWRQTYGYTF.

In this sample, this clone turned up many times. The V and J genes are TRBV18 and TRBJ1-2, with TRBD1 identical over 9 bases. This CDR3 comprises 15 residues. Trimming took 6 bases from V and 3 from J; bases not matched to a gene: 8. Germline V lookup: CDR1 KGHSH, CDR2 LQKENI. The CDR3 DNA sequence: TGTGCCAGCTCTCCGACGGACAGGGGAGACTATGGCTACACCTTC. This codes for CASSPTDRGDYGYTF.

The chain couples TRBV2 to TRBJ1-3; D is perhaps TRBD1 (5 bases). V lost 8 bases to trimming and J lost 4 bases, with 15 bases between them. The germline V gene encodes CDR1 SNHLY and CDR2 FYNNEI. CDR3 length equals 14 residues. CDR3: CASGGAASGNTIYF. The CDR3 DNA follows: TGTGCCAGCGGAGGGGCTGCTTCAGGAAACACCATATATTTT.

This clone was found a few times. The chain combines TRBV24-1 with TRBJ1-2; D gene ambiguous. CDR3 length equals 14 residues. Per germline, CDR1 KGHDR and CDR2 SFDVKD. The ends were cut back, 0 bases at V and 4 bases at J, with 8 bases in the middle. DNA of the CDR3: TGTGCCACCAGTGATTTGAACAGACGCTATGGCTACACCTTC. It yields the protein CATSDLNRRYGYTF.

The genes are TRBV12-3 or TRBV12-4 and TRBJ1-3; D call uncertain. Trimming stripped 6 bases from V and 4 bases from J, with 10 bases between. The CDR3 has 13 residues. In DNA form, the CDR3 reads TGTGCCAGCAGCTTAAGGAGAGGAAACACCATATATTTT. Translating it yields CASSLRRGNTIYF.

This chain connects TRBV29-1 to TRBJ1-4; no reliable D call. Trimming stripped 5 bases from V and 5 bases from J, with 12 bases between. From germline, CDR1 is SQVTM and CDR2 ANQGSEA. The CDR3 consists of 13 residues. CDR3 residues: CSVRLLANEKLFF. CDR3 sequence (DNA): TGCAGCGTTCGACTCCTCGCAAATGAAAAACTGTTTTTT. Variable domain in full (rest from reference TRBV29-1 and TRBJ1-4): SAVISQKPSRDICQRGTSLTIQCQVDSQVTMMFWYRQQPGQSLTLIATANQGSEATYESGFVIDKFPISRPNLTFSTLTVSNMSPEDSSIYLCSVRLLANEKLFFGSGTQLSVL.

This rearrangement joins TRBV12-3 or TRBV12-4 to TRBJ2-6, with D unclear. This CDR3 region has 13 residues. The ends were cut back, 6 bases at V and 2 bases at J, with 5 bases in the middle. CDR3 protein: CASRSAGANVLTF. The CDR3 DNA follows: TGTGCCAGCAGGTCAGCTGGGGCCAACGTCCTGACTTTC.

V and J are TRBV7-9 and TRBJ2-1, with 8 nucleotides matching TRBD1. With 4 bases clipped from V and 3 bases from J, the junction kept 5 bases outside the gene matches. The CDR3 loop spans 15 amino acids. Germline-derived CDR1 and CDR2 are SEHNR and FQNEAQ (reference sequence). CDR3: CASSWTGSGYNEQFF. In nucleotides, the CDR3 is TGTGCCAGCAGCTGGACAGGGTCGGGCTACAATGAGCAGTTCTTC.

The rearrangement uses TRBV6-5 and TRBJ1-4; D might be TRBD1 (6 bases). The germline V gene encodes CDR1 MNHEY and CDR2 SVGAGI. V dropped 6 bases and J dropped 8 bases, with 16 bases sitting between them. CDR3 length: 14 residues. CDR3 amino acids: CASRPQGSREKLFF. CDR3 DNA sequence: TGTGCCAGCAGACCGCAGGGGAGTAGGGAAAAACTGTTTTTT.

The rearrangement joins TRBV3-1 (or the pseudogene TRBV3-2) to TRBJ1-1; a weak D match, TRBD1 (5 bases). With 6 bases removed from V and 8 bases from J, the gap between germline ends came to 10 bases. Germline V gene data show CDR1 as LGHDT and CDR2 as YNNKEL (reference sequence). The CDR3 spans 11 residues. The CDR3 loop reads CASRDTGEAFF. The DNA of the CDR3 is TGTGCCAGCAGGGACACAGGAGAAGCTTTCTTT.

V and J are TRBV12-3 or TRBV12-4 and TRBJ1-1; 9 nucleotides line up with TRBD1. This CDR3 is 13 amino acids long. The V gene end was trimmed by 3 bases and the J gene end by 7 bases; junction bases not matched to a gene: 3. The CDR3 nucleotides read TGTGCCAGCAGTTTGTTGGACAGGGGTGAAGCTTTCTTT. Its translation: CASSLLDRGEAFF.